These T cell receptor beta chains were read from a single sample in a study of blood T cell repertoires in COVID-19. The data were produced by immunoSEQ multiplex PCR, yet TCRdb's version contains in-frame clones alone and is incomplete. The table records fewer than 350,000 clones, approximately 90% of them present only once. Sequencing was done on a sample of PBMCs or T cells enriched from blood (not recorded which). All receptors come from a woman in her 30s with acute COVID-19. Each CDR3 is given with its conserved first and last residue. A D gene is named only where the DNA matches it firmly. Expanded clones get a size class; other rows say once, few or many, or leave the size out.

j_call: TRBJ1-5; d_call: .; clone_size: few; v_call: TRBV19; cdr3_nt: TGTGCCAGTACAGGCCTCAGGGAGGTTTTTCAGCCCCAGCATTTT; cdr3_aa: CASTGLREVFQPQHF
j_call: TRBJ1-1; d_call: .; clone_size: .; v_call: TRBV11-1; cdr3_nt: TGTGCCAGCAGCTTAAACGTAGGGGGAACTGAAGCTTTCTTT; cdr3_aa: CASSLNVGGTEAFF
j_call: TRBJ1-5; d_call: .; clone_size: .; v_call: TRBV18; cdr3_nt: TGTGCCAGCTCACCCTTCAATCAGCCCCAGCATTTT; cdr3_aa: CASSPFNQPQHF
j_call: TRBJ2-2; d_call: TRBD2; clone_size: .; v_call: TRBV7-8; cdr3_nt: TGTGCCAGCAGCTTTGCAGCGGGAACCGGGGAGCTGTTTTTT; cdr3_aa: CASSFAAGTGELFF
j_call: TRBJ1-5; d_call: .; clone_size: .; v_call: TRBV30; cdr3_nt: TGTGCCTGGAGTCAGGGCTACAATCAGCCCCAGCATTTT; cdr3_aa: CAWSQGYNQPQHF
j_call: TRBJ2-2; d_call: TRBD2; clone_size: .; v_call: TRBV11-3; cdr3_nt: TGTGCCAGCAGCTTATTTAGCGGGCTGAACACCGGGGAGCTGTTTTTT; cdr3_aa: CASSLFSGLNTGELFF
j_call: TRBJ2-5; d_call: .; clone_size: .; v_call: TRBV7-9; cdr3_nt: TGTGCCAGCAGCACAGATATAGGGACCCAGTACTTC; cdr3_aa: CASSTDIGTQYF
j_call: TRBJ2-1; d_call: TRBD2; clone_size: .; v_call: TRBV27; cdr3_nt: TGTGCCAGCTATCCCGGGACTAGCGGGAGGGCCATGTTGGATGAGCAGTTCTTC; cdr3_aa: CASYPGTSGRAMLDEQFF
j_call: TRBJ1-5; d_call: .; clone_size: once; v_call: TRBV4-2; cdr3_nt: TGTGCCAGCAGCCAAGAACAATCTAGCAATCAGCCCCAGCATTTT; cdr3_aa: CASSQEQSSNQPQHF
j_call: TRBJ2-3; d_call: .; clone_size: once; v_call: TRBV20-1; cdr3_nt: TGCAGTGCCCCACTAGCAGATACGCAGTATTTT; cdr3_aa: CSAPLADTQYF
j_call: TRBJ2-7; d_call: .; clone_size: .; v_call: TRBV3-1/TRBV3-2; cdr3_nt: TGTGCCAGCAGCCAAGAGCCCGGGATTGTCTGGGAGCAGTACTTC; cdr3_aa: CASSQEPGIVWEQYF
j_call: TRBJ2-5; d_call: TRBD2; clone_size: .; v_call: TRBV5-5; cdr3_nt: TGTGCCAGCAGCGTCCAAACCGGGACTAGCGGCCAAGAGACCCAGTACTTC; cdr3_aa: CASSVQTGTSGQETQYF
j_call: TRBJ2-1; d_call: .; clone_size: .; v_call: TRBV19; cdr3_nt: TGTGCCAGTAGTGCAACTATCGACAATGAGCAGTTCTTC; cdr3_aa: CASSATIDNEQFF
j_call: TRBJ2-7; d_call: TRBD2; clone_size: .; v_call: TRBV4-1; cdr3_nt: TGCGCCAGCAGCCAAGAAGCGGGACCCCCCCTTGGGGAGCAGTACTTC; cdr3_aa: CASSQEAGPPLGEQYF
j_call: TRBJ2-1; d_call: .; clone_size: .; v_call: TRBV5-1; cdr3_nt: TGCGCCAGCAGCTTGGGGAGGGGTGATGAGCAGTTCTTC; cdr3_aa: CASSLGRGDEQFF
j_call: TRBJ1-5; d_call: .; clone_size: .; v_call: TRBV7-2; cdr3_nt: TGTGCCAGCAGCTTTTCGGGGATATGGGAGCCCCAGCATTTT; cdr3_aa: CASSFSGIWEPQHF
j_call: TRBJ2-3; d_call: TRBD2; clone_size: .; v_call: TRBV18; cdr3_nt: TGTGCCAGCTCACTTTTTGAAGCGGGAAAAAGCACAGATACGCAGTATTTT; cdr3_aa: CASSLFEAGKSTDTQYF
j_call: TRBJ1-6; d_call: .; clone_size: .; v_call: TRBV9; cdr3_nt: TGTGCCAGCAGCGCCGAGAGGTATTGGGAGGAATCACCCCTCCACTTT; cdr3_aa: CASSAERYWEESPLHF
j_call: TRBJ2-1; d_call: TRBD2; clone_size: .; v_call: TRBV6-2/TRBV6-3; cdr3_nt: TGTGCCAGCAGTTACGACGGACTAGCGGGAAGGTCCTACAATGAGCAGTTCTTC; cdr3_aa: CASSYDGLAGRSYNEQFF
j_call: TRBJ2-3; d_call: .; clone_size: .; v_call: TRBV27; cdr3_nt: TGTGCCAGCAGTTTAGGGCAGGCAGATACGCAGTATTTT; cdr3_aa: CASSLGQADTQYF
j_call: TRBJ2-3; d_call: TRBD2; clone_size: .; v_call: TRBV7-9; cdr3_nt: TGTGCCAGCAGCCCCCGAGCGGGACCTAGCACAGATACGCAGTATTTT; cdr3_aa: CASSPRAGPSTDTQYF
j_call: TRBJ2-5; d_call: .; clone_size: .; v_call: TRBV9; cdr3_nt: TGTGCCAGCAGCGCCGCCCCTGAGGGAGGCCTCGAAGAGACCCAGTACTTC; cdr3_aa: CASSAAPEGGLEETQYF
j_call: TRBJ1-3; d_call: .; clone_size: .; v_call: TRBV21-1; cdr3_nt: TGTGCCAGCAGCTTCGGGGGGTCGGGAAACACCATATATTTT; cdr3_aa: CASSFGGSGNTIYF
j_call: TRBJ2-5; d_call: TRBD2; clone_size: .; v_call: TRBV6-6; cdr3_nt: TGTGCCAGCAGAGGACTAGCGGGAGGGGGAGAGACCCAGTACTTC; cdr3_aa: CASRGLAGGGETQYF
j_call: TRBJ1-1; d_call: .; clone_size: .; v_call: TRBV6-5; cdr3_nt: TGTGCCACCCGCTGGGTAGGGGGAATGAACACTGAAGCTTTCTTT; cdr3_aa: CATRWVGGMNTEAFF
j_call: TRBJ2-7; d_call: TRBD2; clone_size: .; v_call: TRBV28; cdr3_nt: TGTGCCAGCAGTTTGGCCGGGACTAGCGGGAGCTACGAGCAGTACTTC; cdr3_aa: CASSLAGTSGSYEQYF
j_call: TRBJ1-2; d_call: .; clone_size: .; v_call: TRBV28; cdr3_nt: TGTGCCAGCAGCCTGCCCCGACTCAACTATGGCTACACCTTC; cdr3_aa: CASSLPRLNYGYTF
j_call: TRBJ2-1; d_call: TRBD2; clone_size: .; v_call: TRBV7-8; cdr3_nt: TGTGCCAGCAGCGAGGGGACTAGCGTCAATGAGCAGTTCTTC; cdr3_aa: CASSEGTSVNEQFF
j_call: TRBJ1-3; d_call: TRBD1; clone_size: .; v_call: TRBV6-5; cdr3_nt: TGTGCCAGCACTATTGACAGGGCGTCTGGAAACACCATATATTTT; cdr3_aa: CASTIDRASGNTIYF
j_call: TRBJ2-2; d_call: .; clone_size: few; v_call: TRBV4-3; cdr3_nt: TGCGCCAGCAGCCAAGAATGGCAGTACACCGGGGAGCTGTTTTTT; cdr3_aa: CASSQEWQYTGELFF
j_call: TRBJ2-2; d_call: TRBD2; clone_size: .; v_call: TRBV11-2; cdr3_nt: TGTGCCAGCAGCTTAGGTAGCGGGAGTACCGGGGAGCTGTTTTTT; cdr3_aa: CASSLGSGSTGELFF
j_call: TRBJ2-1; d_call: TRBD2; clone_size: once; v_call: TRBV27; cdr3_nt: TGTGCCAGCAGTTTAAAGGGACTAGAGAACAATGAGCAGTTCTTC; cdr3_aa: CASSLKGLENNEQFF
j_call: TRBJ2-7; d_call: .; clone_size: .; v_call: TRBV19; cdr3_nt: TGTGCCAGTAATCCCGGCTACAGGGAAGGGGACGAGCAGTACTTC; cdr3_aa: CASNPGYREGDEQYF
j_call: TRBJ1-2; d_call: .; clone_size: .; v_call: TRBV7-9; cdr3_nt: TGTGCCAGCAGCCCCGGAGGGGGGGTCTATGGCTACACCTTC; cdr3_aa: CASSPGGGVYGYTF
j_call: TRBJ2-3; d_call: TRBD2; clone_size: .; v_call: TRBV4-1; cdr3_nt: TGCGCCAGCAGCCCCCTCCTAGCGGGAGTGAGAACAGATACGCAGTATTTT; cdr3_aa: CASSPLLAGVRTDTQYF
j_call: TRBJ2-2; d_call: .; clone_size: .; v_call: TRBV5-5; cdr3_nt: TGTGCCAGCAGCTCAGTCGTCTCGAACACCGGGGAGCTGTTTTTT; cdr3_aa: CASSSVVSNTGELFF
j_call: TRBJ1-3; d_call: .; clone_size: .; v_call: TRBV2; cdr3_nt: TGTGCCAGCAGTGAGGGCGCGTCTGGAAACACCATATATTTT; cdr3_aa: CASSEGASGNTIYF
j_call: TRBJ2-7; d_call: TRBD1; clone_size: .; v_call: TRBV6-5; cdr3_nt: TGTGCCAGCACGGGACAGGGAGGGCAGTACTTC; cdr3_aa: CASTGQGGQYF
j_call: TRBJ2-1; d_call: .; clone_size: .; v_call: TRBV28; cdr3_nt: TGTGCCAGCAGTTCATTACAGGGAACAGGGAACGAAGGGCAGTTCTTC; cdr3_aa: CASSSLQGTGNEGQFF
j_call: TRBJ2-7; d_call: .; clone_size: .; v_call: TRBV3-1/TRBV3-2; cdr3_nt: TGTGCCAGCAGCCAGGAAATAGGAGGGGATTACGAGCAGTACTTC; cdr3_aa: CASSQEIGGDYEQYF
j_call: TRBJ2-2; d_call: TRBD1; clone_size: .; v_call: TRBV7-3; cdr3_nt: TGTGCCAGCAGCACACAGGGGCCCAACACCGGGGAGCTGTTTTTT; cdr3_aa: CASSTQGPNTGELFF
j_call: TRBJ2-7; d_call: .; clone_size: .; v_call: TRBV7-9; cdr3_nt: TGTGCCAGCAGCTTAGGACTGGGCGAGCAGTACTTC; cdr3_aa: CASSLGLGEQYF
j_call: TRBJ1-5; d_call: .; clone_size: .; v_call: TRBV5-1; cdr3_nt: TGCGCCAGCAGCTTGGGACAGGATCAGCCCCAGCATTTT; cdr3_aa: CASSLGQDQPQHF